The entry below describes one TCR beta chain. This clone was observed a handful of times. Its antigen specificity is not known. No much larger clone exists at a distance of one base, and base qualities are not known. These data originate in a study of cytomegalovirus exposure and HLA in healthy donors (dated by TCRdb to 2016 to 2017). Context from the whole study: An earlier analysis of 550 to 700 of the donors reported approximately 270 Gb of sequence data and roughly 110 million unique TCR beta sequences from 150 million to 200 million T cells. Roughly 300 gigabases of sequencing data and 75 million to 85 million unique TCR sequences made up an early release that covered nearly 650 HLA-typed donors. The genetic ancestry cluster associated with self-reported Caucasian donors included over 65% of the roughly 400 genotyped donors. The study aimed to test whether signatures of past pathogen exposure could be identified by cataloging public T cell receptors. The study profiled the T cell repertoires of 500 to 800 subjects by immunosequencing and related them to cytomegalovirus serostatus. In addition to the first cohort of roughly 700 subjects, a separate validation cohort of 120 different subjects was used. To predict cytomegalovirus infection status, the study brought together high-throughput TCR immunosequencing, statistical association of individual TCRs with disease status, and machine learning. A later analysis re-examined previously published TCR beta repertoires from roughly 650 donors and added high-resolution HLA genotyping to investigate patterns of TCR occurrence. The later analysis used no new phenotypic data to find candidate immune exposures, relying instead on TCR beta sequences and their occurrence across donors. An earlier analysis of a few hundred of the donors applied high-throughput TCR beta sequencing to assess whether each TCR beta V gene segment acted as functional or pseudogenic. Donor age, sex, ethnicity and CMV serostatus were compiled alongside the repertoire data. Genome-wide SNP genotypes for about three fifths of the roughly 670 donors were used in a later genetic analysis, which treated that subset as a discovery cohort. All discovery cohort repertoires had been generated on a single sequencing platform. Both class I and class II loci were covered by HLA typing, at four-digit resolution. The number of donors typed differed by locus, with about 629-630 for A, B, C, DRB1 and DQB1, more than 500 for DQA1, about 610 for DPA1, and under 490 for DPB1. A handful of DR-DQ haplotypes were handled as single units for association and clustering because linkage in the cohort was strong. Among 398 genotyped donors of the cohort, an average of roughly 240,000 unique TCR beta nucleotide sequences were sequenced per donor, about a sixth of them non-productive. The full study reports these points: For the cohort, immune exposure information was limited to CMV serostatus. When HLA alleles, especially DR and DQ, strongly co-occurred, TCR associations were difficult to assign to individual alleles. The classifier was reported to diagnose cytomegalovirus status with high specificity and sensitivity in both the original and validation cohorts. The sequencing pipeline was judged likely to have produced a cluster of highly shared sequence variants as a technical artifact. In this cohort, only TCR beta chains were sequenced, and detectable features were limited by the absence of alpha or paired-chain data. The authors suggested that the approach could potentially be generalized to other disease states and immunological phenotypes. In a later analysis, the rate of TCR association differed among HLA loci, with DRB1 alleles having the most associated TCRs and HLA-C alleles having the fewest. Because some donors lacked HLA typing at each locus, the association tests relied only on the typed subset. A further reported finding was that TCR beta sequences accurately predicted the HLA-A and HLA-B alleles for most subjects in the first cohort. In vitro tests confirmed that a few of the cytomegalovirus-associated TCR beta chains recognize cytomegalovirus antigens. Presence/absence analyses assumed roughly uniform sequencing depth across donors, an assumption that may not hold. Specific HLA alleles were associated with some 15,000 TCR beta sequences at a false discovery rate of 0.05 in a later analysis. According to a later analysis, parvovirus B19, influenza, CMV and Epstein-Barr virus appeared linked to several top co-occurrence clusters. In an earlier analysis of around 600 of the donors, most TCR beta V segments appeared in productive rearrangements about 87% or about 30% of the time, broadly matching IMGT annotations. A later genetic analysis reported fewer N-insertions in productive TCRs among donors in an Asian-associated ancestry cluster than the roughly 700-donor mean. In the study, around 150 TCR beta chains were listed as associated with cytomegalovirus. Linkage disequilibrium might explain the correlated functional status among segregating V segments, but an unknown experimental factor could not be ruled out. Because counts were too low, about 18 rarely observed V segments, including chromosome 9 orphons, were excluded from the earlier analysis of about 500 of the donors. Most TCR sequences were observed very rarely across donors, whereas some public TCRs were present in many individuals. A later genetic analysis associated a missense DCLRE1C variant with V-gene and J-gene trimming of TCR beta chains, and an independent cohort replicated the association. Most CMV-associated TCR beta chains appeared to be HLA-restricted in a later analysis, and the HLA associations seemed to be driven largely by CMV exposure. In a later analysis, HLA-associated TCR beta chains showed more clonal expansion and lower generation probabilities than non-associated chains that were equally common.

The cohort consisted of fewer than 700 healthy bone marrow donors. Cohort members were all nominally healthy when sampled, although unrecorded immune exposures were likely present. The donor was CMV seronegative and belonged to the group of approximately 320 seronegative cohort members. Every donor gave a peripheral blood sample, and the peripheral blood mononuclear cells from that sample were used for TCR beta sequencing. Genomic DNA extraction from the blood cell samples was performed with the Qiagen DNeasy Blood Extraction Kit. Library creation used the immunoSEQ multiplex PCR assay. A mixture of 60 forward primers for TCR Vbeta segments and 13 reverse primers for TCR Jbeta segments was used in the multiplex PCR. Amplification of the CDR3 region of rearranged TCR beta genes was performed with a multiplex PCR assay on genomic DNA. On the Illumina HiSeq System, the amplified TCR beta libraries were sequenced as 87-base-pair reads. The source study handled its data this way. In a later analysis, tens of millions of unique TCR beta chains were counted across the approximately 670 repertoires, and roughly 11 million of these chains were shared by at least two donors. To remove PCR and sequencing errors, raw reads were error-corrected and collapsed into unique sequences using a nearest-neighbor algorithm that merged closely related sequences. V, D and J gene segments were assigned by aligning CDR3 sequences to IMGT reference sequences. For a sequence to be retained, a match of at least six nucleotides was required to both a V gene segment and a J gene segment. A rearrangement counted as productive if the CDR3 had no stop codons and remained in frame with V and J, and every other rearrangement counted as non-productive. Following IMGT convention, CDR3 was defined as the stretch from the second conserved V-encoded cysteine up to the conserved J-encoded phenylalanine. In an earlier analysis of just under 600 of the donors, sequences lacking an unambiguous match to a single V gene segment were excluded. In an earlier analysis of some 590 of the donors, a V segment was called functional when productive rearrangements were above 56.7%, and segregating when the standard deviation between donors exceeded 5%. To diagnose cytomegalovirus status from the catalog of TCR beta chain sequences, a statistical classification framework was built. A later analysis assigned V and J genes by comparing TCR nucleotide sequences with IMGT/GENE-DB human TR gene sequences. A later analysis assigned CDR3 sequences and most-parsimonious VDJ recombination scenarios with the TCRdist pipeline. In a later analysis, each TCR beta chain was defined by its CDR3 amino acid sequence together with its V-gene family, and reads lacking a unique V-gene family were excluded. A later analysis removed 450 to 600 highly shared, low-generation-probability nucleotide sequences to deal with suspected cross-contamination and a sequencing artifact. In a later analysis, a clonal expansion index for each public chain was calculated from normalized within-repertoire ranks of inferred template counts. In a later analysis, generation probabilities were computed with a VDJ recombination model fitted to out-of-frame rearrangements, and the resulting probabilities were checked against IGoR. In a later analysis, hypergeometric tests were used to score TCR-TCR, TCR-HLA and TCR-CMV co-occurrence, with a repertoire-size bias correction applied to TCR pairs. To estimate false discovery rates, a later analysis permuted the HLA or CMV assignments 20 times. In a later analysis, co-occurring TCRs were grouped using DBSCAN, with TCRdist sequence similarity added in when clustering inside HLA-allele-positive subsets. For co-occurrence clustering, repertoires with fewer than 30,000 or more than 120,000 public chains were excluded, along with about five repertoires with anomalous nucleotide sharing. The immuneACCESS repertoire file appears here via TCRdb, limited to in-frame rearrangements. These files lack a portion of the clones; in checked studies, under half of the deficit traces to unresolved V genes, and the cause of the others is not known. V, J and clone size are taken as reported in that table, and D and trimming were inferred from the DNA itself. A total of 100,000 or so clones appear in this sample, around 79% of them only once. The biggest ten clones account for 1.5% to 2% of the sample.

This TCR was sampled from a woman aged 40 to 50 in good health and CMV-seronegative. Specimen: PBMCs.

The CDR3 reads CATSKGTGELFF. The base sequence is TGTGCCACCAGCAAGGGGACCGGGGAGCTGTTTTTT. Rearrangement joined TRBV15 to TRBJ2-2, with TRBD1 as a weak D call on 5 bases. The CDR3 has 12 amino acids, counting the end cysteine and phenylalanine. This entry keeps only the CDR3 DNA: 36 bases, framed from base 1. The germline V gene (reference sequence) yields LNHNV for CDR1 and YYDKDF for CDR2. Trimming at the junction amounts to 4 bases on V and 5 bases on J, and the germline ends lie 5 bases apart. Full variable domain (CDR3 extended with the reference TRBV15 and TRBJ2-2 proteins): DAMVIQNPRYQVTQFGKPVTLSCSQTLNHNVMYWYQQKSSQAPKLLFHYYDKDFNNEADTPDNFQSRRPNTSFCFLDIRSPGLGDTAMYLCATSKGTGELFFGEGSRLTVL.